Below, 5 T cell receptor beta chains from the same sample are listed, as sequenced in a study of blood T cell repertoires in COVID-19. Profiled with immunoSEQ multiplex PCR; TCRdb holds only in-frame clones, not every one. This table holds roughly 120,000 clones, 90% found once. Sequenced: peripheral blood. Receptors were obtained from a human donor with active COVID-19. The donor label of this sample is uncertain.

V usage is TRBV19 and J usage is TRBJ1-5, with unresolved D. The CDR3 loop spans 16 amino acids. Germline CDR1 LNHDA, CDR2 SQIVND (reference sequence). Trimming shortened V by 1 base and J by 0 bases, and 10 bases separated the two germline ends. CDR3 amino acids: CASSIARQSSNQPQHF. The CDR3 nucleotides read TGTGCCAGTAGTATAGCGCGGCAGAGTAGCAATCAGCCCCAGCATTTT.

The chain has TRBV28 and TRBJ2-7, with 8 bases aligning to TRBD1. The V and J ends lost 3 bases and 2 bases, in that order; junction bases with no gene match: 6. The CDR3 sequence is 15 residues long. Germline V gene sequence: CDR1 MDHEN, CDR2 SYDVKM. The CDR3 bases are TGTGCCAGCAGTTTTATGGCAGGGGGCCCCTACGAGCAGTACTTC. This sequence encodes CASSFMAGGPYEQYF.

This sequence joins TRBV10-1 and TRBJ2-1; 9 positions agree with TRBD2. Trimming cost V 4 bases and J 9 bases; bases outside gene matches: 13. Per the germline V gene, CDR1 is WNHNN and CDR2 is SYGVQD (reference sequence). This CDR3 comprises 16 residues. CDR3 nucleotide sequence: TGCGCCAGCAGTGCTTCGCGGGGCGGGGGGGTCCTTGAGCAGTTCTTC. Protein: CASSASRGGGVLEQFF.

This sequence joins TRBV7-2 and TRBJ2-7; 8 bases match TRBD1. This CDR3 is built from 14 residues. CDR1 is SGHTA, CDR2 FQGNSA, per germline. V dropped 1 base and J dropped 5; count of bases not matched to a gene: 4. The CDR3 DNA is TGTGCCAGCAGCTTAGGGACAGGGTTTGACGAGCAGTACTTC. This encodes CASSLGTGFDEQYF.

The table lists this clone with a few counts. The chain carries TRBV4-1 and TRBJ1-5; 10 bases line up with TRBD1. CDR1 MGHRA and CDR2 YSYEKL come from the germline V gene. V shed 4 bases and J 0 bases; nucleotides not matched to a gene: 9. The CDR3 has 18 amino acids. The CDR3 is CASSPRAGTGDSNQPQHF. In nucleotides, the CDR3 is TGCGCCAGCAGCCCCCGGGCCGGGACAGGGGATAGCAATCAGCCCCAGCATTTT.